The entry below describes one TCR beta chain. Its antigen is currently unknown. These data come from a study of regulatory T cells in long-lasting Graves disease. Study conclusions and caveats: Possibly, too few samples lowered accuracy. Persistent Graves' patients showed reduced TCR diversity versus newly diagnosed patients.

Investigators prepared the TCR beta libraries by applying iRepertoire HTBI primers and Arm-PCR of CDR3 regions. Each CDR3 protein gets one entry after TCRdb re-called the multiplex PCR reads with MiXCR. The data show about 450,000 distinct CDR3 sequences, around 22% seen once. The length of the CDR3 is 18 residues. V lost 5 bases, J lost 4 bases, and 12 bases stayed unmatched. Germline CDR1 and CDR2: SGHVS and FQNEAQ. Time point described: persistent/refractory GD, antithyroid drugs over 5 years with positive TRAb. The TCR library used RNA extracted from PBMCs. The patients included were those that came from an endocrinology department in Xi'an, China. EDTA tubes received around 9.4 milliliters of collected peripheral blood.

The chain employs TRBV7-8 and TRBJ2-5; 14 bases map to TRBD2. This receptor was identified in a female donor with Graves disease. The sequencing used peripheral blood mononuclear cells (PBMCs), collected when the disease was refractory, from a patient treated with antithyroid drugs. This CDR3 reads CASSLSGTSGSNGETQYF. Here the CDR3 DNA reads TGTGCCAGCAGCCTTAGTGGGACTAGCGGGAGTAATGGAGAGACCCAGTACTTC. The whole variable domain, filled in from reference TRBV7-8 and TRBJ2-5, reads GAGVSQSPRYKVAKRGQDVALRCDPISGHVSLFWYQQALGQGPEFLTYFQNEAQLDKSGLPSDRFFAERPEGSVSTLKIQRTQQEDSAVYLCASSLSGTSGSNGETQYFGPGTRLLVL.